This T cell receptor (beta chain) was profiled in a study of cytomegalovirus exposure and HLA in healthy donors. V was clipped by 6 bases and J by 3 bases, with 12 bases between them. Germline assignment: CDR1 LNHDA and CDR2 SQIVND (reference sequence). CDR3 length: 13 amino acids. The PCR used 60 Vbeta and 13 Jbeta primers. Clones were sequenced by immunoSEQ multiplex PCR, and TCRdb holds only the in-frame ones, with some missing. The sample holds hundreds of thousands of clones, around 80% seen once. General study points: With high specificity and sensitivity, the classifier reportedly diagnosed cytomegalovirus status.

For this clone: Its specificity is unknown.

Sequences were obtained from PBMCs. The rearrangement uses TRBV19 and TRBJ2-7, with a weak D call TRBD2 (6 bases). This TCR derives from a man aged 40-50 years in good health and CMV-seropositive. Here the CDR3 reads CASSTGTFYEQYF. CDR3 nucleotide sequence: TGTGCCAGTAGCACCGGGACTTTCTACGAGCAGTACTTC. Filled out from reference TRBV19 and TRBJ2-7, the complete variable domain reads DGGITQSPKYLFRKEGQNVTLSCEQNLNHDAMYWYRQDPGQGLRLIYYSQIVNDFQKGDIAEGYSVSREKKESFPLTVTSAQKNPTAFYLCASSTGTFYEQYFGPGTRLTVT.